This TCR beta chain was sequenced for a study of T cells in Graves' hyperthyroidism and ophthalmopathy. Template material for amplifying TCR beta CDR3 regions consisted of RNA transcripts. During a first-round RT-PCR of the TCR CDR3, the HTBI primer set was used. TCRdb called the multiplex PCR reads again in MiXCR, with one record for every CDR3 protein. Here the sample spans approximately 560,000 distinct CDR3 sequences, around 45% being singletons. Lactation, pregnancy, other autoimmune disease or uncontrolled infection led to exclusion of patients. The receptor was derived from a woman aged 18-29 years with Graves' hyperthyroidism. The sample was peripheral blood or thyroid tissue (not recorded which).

The CDR3 bases are TGTGCCACCAGTGAATCCCGCGGGGGTCGAACCGGGGAGCTGTTTTTT. This sequence encodes CATSESRGGRTGELFF. The chain links TRBV24-1 to TRBJ2-2; 7 positions agree with TRBD2. The germline V gene has CDR1 KGHDR and CDR2 SFDVKD. V shed 4 bases, J shed 5 bases, and the junction held 9 bases outside the gene matches. This CDR3 spans 16 amino acids.